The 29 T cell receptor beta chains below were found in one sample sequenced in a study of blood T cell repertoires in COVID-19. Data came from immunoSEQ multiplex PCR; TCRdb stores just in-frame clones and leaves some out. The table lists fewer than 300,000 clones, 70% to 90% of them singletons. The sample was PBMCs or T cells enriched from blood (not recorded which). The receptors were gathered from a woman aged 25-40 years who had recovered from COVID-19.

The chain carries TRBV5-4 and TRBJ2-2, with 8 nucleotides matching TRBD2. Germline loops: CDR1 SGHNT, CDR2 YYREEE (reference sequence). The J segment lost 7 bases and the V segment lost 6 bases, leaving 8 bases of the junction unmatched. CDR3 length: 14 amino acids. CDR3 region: CASTRRGAGGELFF. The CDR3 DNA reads TGTGCCAGCACTCGGCGGGGGGCCGGCGGGGAGCTGTTTTTT.

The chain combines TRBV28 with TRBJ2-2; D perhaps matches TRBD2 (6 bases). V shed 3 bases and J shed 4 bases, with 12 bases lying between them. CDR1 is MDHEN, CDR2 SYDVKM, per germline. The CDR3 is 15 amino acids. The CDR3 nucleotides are TGTGCCAGCAGTTTCGGAGGGGCGGGCACCGGGGAGCTGTTTTTT. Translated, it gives CASSFGGAGTGELFF.

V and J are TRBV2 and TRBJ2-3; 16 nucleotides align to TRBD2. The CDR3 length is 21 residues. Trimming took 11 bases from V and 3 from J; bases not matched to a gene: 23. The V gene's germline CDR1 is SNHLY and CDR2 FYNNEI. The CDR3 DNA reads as TGTGCCTGTCGAACCCATCGTGGGACTAGCGGGAGGGCCGTTTGGACAGATACGCAGTATTTT. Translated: CACRTHRGTSGRAVWTDTQYF.

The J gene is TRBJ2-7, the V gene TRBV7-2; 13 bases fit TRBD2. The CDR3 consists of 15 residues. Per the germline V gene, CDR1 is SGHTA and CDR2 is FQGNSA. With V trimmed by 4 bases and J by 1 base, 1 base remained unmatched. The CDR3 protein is CASSWTSGGSYEQYF. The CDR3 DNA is TGTGCCAGCAGCTGGACTAGCGGGGGTTCCTACGAGCAGTACTTC.

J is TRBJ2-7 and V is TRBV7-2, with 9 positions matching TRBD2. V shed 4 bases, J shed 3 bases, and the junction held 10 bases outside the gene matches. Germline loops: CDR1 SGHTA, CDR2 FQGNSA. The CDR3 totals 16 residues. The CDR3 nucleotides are TGTGCCAGCAGCTCCCTCTTCGAGACTAGCGGCTACGAGCAGTACTTC. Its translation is CASSSLFETSGYEQYF. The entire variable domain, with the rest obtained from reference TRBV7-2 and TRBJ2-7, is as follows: GAGVSQSPSNKVTEKGKDVELRCDPISGHTALYWYRQSLGQGLEFLIYFQGNSAPDKSGLPSDRFSAERTGGSVSTLTIQRTQQEDSAVYLCASSSLFETSGYEQYFGPGTRLTVT.

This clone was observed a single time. CDR3 sequence: CASSYRDRGDPYEQYF. The CDR3 coding sequence is TGTGCCAGCAGTTACCGTGACAGGGGCGATCCTTACGAGCAGTACTTC. The V gene is TRBV6-5, the J gene TRBJ2-7, with 8 bases that match TRBD1. The CDR3 extends over 16 amino acids. Germline CDR1 reads MNHEY; CDR2 reads SVGAGI. J gave up 4 bases and V 2 bases, and 10 bases lay outside the gene matches.

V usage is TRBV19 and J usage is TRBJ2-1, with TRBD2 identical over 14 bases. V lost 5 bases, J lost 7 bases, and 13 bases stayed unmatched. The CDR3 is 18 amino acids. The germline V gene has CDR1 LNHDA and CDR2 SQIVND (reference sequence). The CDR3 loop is CASSSPTSGRARLNEQFF. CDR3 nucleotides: TGTGCCAGTAGTTCGCCGACTAGCGGGAGGGCCAGGTTGAATGAGCAGTTCTTC.

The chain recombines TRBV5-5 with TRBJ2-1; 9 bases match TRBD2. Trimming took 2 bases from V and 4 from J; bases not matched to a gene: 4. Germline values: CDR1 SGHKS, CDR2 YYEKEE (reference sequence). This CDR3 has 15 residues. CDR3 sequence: CASSFDSGRYNEQFF. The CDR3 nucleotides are TGTGCCAGCAGCTTTGATAGCGGGAGATACAATGAGCAGTTCTTC.

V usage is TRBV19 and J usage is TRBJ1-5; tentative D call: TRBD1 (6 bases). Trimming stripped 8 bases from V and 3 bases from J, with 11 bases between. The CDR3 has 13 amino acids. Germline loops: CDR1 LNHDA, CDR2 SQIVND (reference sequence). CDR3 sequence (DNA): TGTGCCAGTTCGGACAGCCCCAATCAGCCCCAGCATTTT. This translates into CASSDSPNQPQHF. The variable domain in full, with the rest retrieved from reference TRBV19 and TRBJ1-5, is DGGITQSPKYLFRKEGQNVTLSCEQNLNHDAMYWYRQDPGQGLRLIYYSQIVNDFQKGDIAEGYSVSREKKESFPLTVTSAQKNPTAFYLCASSDSPNQPQHFGDGTRLSIL.

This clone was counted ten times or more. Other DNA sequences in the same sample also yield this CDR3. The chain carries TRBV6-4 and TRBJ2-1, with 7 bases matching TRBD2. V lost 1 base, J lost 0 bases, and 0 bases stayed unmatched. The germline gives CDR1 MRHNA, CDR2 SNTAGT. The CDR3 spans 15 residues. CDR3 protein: CASSDLAGSYNEQFF. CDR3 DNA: TGTGCCAGCAGTGACTTAGCGGGCTCCTACAATGAGCAGTTCTTC.

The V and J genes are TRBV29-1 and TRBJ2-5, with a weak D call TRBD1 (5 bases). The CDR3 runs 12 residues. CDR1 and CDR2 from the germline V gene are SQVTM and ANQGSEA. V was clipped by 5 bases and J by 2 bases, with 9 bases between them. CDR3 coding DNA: TGCAGCGTTACCCAGGGACAAGAGACCCAGTACTTC. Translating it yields CSVTQGQETQYF.

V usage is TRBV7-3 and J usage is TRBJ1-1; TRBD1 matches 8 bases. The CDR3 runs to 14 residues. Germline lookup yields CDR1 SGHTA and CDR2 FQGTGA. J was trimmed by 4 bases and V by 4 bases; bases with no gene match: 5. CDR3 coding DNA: TGTGCCAGCAGCTCCCAGGGGGCGAGCACTGAAGCTTTCTTT. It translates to CASSSQGASTEAFF.

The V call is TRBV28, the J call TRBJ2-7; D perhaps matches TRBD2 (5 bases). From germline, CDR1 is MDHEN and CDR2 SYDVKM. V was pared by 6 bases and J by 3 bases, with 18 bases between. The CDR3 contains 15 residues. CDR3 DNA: TGTGCCAGCAGAAGCCCGGCGGGTCCGAGCTACGAGCAGTACTTC. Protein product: CASRSPAGPSYEQYF.

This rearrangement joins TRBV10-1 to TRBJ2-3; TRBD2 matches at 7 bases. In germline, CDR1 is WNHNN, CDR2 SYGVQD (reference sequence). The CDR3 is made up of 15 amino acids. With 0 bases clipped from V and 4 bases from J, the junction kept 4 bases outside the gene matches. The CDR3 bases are TGCGCCAGCAGTGAGTCGACGGGGGGAGCAGATACGCAGTATTTT. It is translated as CASSESTGGADTQYF.

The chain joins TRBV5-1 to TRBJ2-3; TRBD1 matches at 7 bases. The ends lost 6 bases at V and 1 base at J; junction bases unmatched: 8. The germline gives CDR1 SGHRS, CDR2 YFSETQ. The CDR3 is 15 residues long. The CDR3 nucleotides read TGCGCCAGCACCCGGGGACAGAGTCGCACAGATACGCAGTATTTT. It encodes CASTRGQSRTDTQYF. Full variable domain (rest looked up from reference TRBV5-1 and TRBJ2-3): KAGVTQTPRYLIKTRGQQVTLSCSPISGHRSVSWYQQTPGQGLQFLFEYFSETQRNKGNFPGRFSGRQFSNSRSEMNVSTLELGDSALYLCASTRGQSRTDTQYFGPGTRLTVL.

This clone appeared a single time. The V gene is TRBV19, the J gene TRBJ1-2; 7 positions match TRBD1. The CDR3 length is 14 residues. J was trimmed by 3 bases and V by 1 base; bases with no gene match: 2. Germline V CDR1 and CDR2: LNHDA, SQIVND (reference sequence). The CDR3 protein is CASSIGDRDYGYTF. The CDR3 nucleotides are TGTGCCAGTAGTATAGGGGACAGAGACTATGGCTACACCTTC.

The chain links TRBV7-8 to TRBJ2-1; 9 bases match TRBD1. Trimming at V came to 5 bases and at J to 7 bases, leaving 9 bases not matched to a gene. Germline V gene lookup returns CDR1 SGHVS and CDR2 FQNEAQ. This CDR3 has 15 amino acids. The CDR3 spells CASSPRDRDTNEQFF. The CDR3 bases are TGTGCCAGCAGCCCGCGGGACAGGGACACGAATGAGCAGTTCTTC.

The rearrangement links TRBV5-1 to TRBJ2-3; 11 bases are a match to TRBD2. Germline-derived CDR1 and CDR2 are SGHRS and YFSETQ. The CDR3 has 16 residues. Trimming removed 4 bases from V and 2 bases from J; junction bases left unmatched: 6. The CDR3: CASSHLAGGPTDTQYF. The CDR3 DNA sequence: TGCGCCAGCAGCCACCTAGCGGGAGGCCCCACAGATACGCAGTATTTT. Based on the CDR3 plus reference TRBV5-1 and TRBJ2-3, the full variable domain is KAGVTQTPRYLIKTRGQQVTLSCSPISGHRSVSWYQQTPGQGLQFLFEYFSETQRNKGNFPGRFSGRQFSNSRSEMNVSTLELGDSALYLCASSHLAGGPTDTQYFGPGTRLTVL.

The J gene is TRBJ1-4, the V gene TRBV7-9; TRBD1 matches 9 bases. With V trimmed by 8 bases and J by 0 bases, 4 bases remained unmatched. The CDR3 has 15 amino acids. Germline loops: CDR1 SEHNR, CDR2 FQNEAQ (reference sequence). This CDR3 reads CASGTGFATNEKLFF. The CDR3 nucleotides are TGTGCCAGCGGGACAGGGTTTGCAACTAATGAAAAACTGTTTTTT.

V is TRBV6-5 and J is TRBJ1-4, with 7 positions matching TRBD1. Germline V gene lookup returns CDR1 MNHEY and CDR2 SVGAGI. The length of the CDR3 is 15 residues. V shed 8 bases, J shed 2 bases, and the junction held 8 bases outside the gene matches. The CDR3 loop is CASGQGVNTNEKLFF. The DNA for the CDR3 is TGTGCCAGCGGGCAGGGGGTTAACACTAATGAAAAACTGTTTTTT.

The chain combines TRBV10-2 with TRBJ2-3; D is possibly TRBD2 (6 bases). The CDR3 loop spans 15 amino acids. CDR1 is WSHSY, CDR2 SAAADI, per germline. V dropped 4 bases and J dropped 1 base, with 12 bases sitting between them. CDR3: CASSARDSRTDTQYF. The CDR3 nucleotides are TGCGCCAGCAGTGCCCGGGACTCCCGCACAGATACGCAGTATTTT.

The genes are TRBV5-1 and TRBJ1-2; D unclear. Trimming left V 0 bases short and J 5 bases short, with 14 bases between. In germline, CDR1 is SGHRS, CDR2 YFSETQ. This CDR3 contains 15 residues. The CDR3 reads CASSLVVGELYGYTF. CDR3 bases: TGCGCCAGCAGCTTGGTAGTCGGGGAGTTGTATGGCTACACCTTC.

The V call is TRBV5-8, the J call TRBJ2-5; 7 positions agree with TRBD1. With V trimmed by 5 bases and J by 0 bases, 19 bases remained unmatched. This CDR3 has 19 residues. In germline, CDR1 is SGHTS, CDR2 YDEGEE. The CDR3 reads CASRPQAGGIQGNQETQYF. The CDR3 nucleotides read TGTGCCAGCAGACCCCAAGCAGGGGGAATACAAGGCAACCAAGAGACCCAGTACTTC.

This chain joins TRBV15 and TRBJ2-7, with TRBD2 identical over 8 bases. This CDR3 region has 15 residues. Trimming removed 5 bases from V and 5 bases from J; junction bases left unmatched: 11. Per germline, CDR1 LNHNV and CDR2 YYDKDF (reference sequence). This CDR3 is CATSPSRGGRHEQYF. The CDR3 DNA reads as TGTGCCACCAGCCCGAGCCGGGGGGGCCGCCACGAGCAGTACTTC.

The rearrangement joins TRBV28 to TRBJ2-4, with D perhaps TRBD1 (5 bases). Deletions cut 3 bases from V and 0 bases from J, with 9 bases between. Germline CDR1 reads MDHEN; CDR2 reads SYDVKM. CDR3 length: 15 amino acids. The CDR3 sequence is CASSFQGLAKNIQYF. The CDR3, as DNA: TGTGCCAGCAGTTTCCAGGGTCTAGCCAAAAACATTCAGTACTTC. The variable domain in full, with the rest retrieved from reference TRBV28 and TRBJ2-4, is DVKVTQSSRYLVKRTGEKVFLECVQDMDHENMFWYRQDPGLGLRLIYFSYDVKMKEKGDIPEGYSVSREKKERFSLILESASTNQTSMYLCASSFQGLAKNIQYFGAGTRLSVL.

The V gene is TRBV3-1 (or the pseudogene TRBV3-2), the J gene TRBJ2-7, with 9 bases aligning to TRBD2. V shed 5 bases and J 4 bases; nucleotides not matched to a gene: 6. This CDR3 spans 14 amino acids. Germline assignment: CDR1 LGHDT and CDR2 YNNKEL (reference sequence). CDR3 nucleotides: TGTGCCAGCAGCTCCAGCGGGGGGTGGTACGAGCAGTACTTC. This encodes CASSSSGGWYEQYF.

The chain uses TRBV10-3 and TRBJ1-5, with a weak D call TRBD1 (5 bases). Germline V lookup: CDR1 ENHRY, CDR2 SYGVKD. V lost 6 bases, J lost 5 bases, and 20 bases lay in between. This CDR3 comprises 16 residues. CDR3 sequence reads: CAIRGGGGTFDQPQHF. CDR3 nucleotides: TGTGCCATCAGGGGGGGTGGAGGGACGTTCGATCAGCCCCAGCATTTT.

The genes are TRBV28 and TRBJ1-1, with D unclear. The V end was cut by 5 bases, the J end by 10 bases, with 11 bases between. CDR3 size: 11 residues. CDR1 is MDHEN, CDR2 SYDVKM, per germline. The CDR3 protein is CASSPGAGAFF. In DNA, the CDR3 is TGTGCCAGCAGTCCAGGTGCGGGAGCTTTCTTT.

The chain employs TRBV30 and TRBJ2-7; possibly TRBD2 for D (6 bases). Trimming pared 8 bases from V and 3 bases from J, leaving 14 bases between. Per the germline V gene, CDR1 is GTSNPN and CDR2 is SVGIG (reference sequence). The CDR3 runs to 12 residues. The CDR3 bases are TGTGCCGGTAGCGGTTCTGACTACGAGCAGTACTTC. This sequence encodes CAGSGSDYEQYF.